This TCR beta chain was observed in a study of shared clonotypes between healthy human individuals. For the study at large: Every donor yielded three CD4 naive, three CD4 memory, two CD8 naive and one CD8 memory plate.

CDR1 and CDR2 from the germline V gene are SGHTA and FQGNSA. CDR3 length equals 14 residues. V was trimmed by 1 base and J by 2 bases, leaving 6 bases between them. Terminally differentiated effector memory CD45RA+ cells were left out of the naive CD8 fraction, which was CD45RO-negative and positively selected for CCR7. Deep-level settings were used for running the assay. Data came from immunoSEQ multiplex PCR; TCRdb stores just in-frame clones and leaves some out. The sample includes roughly 2 million clones, approximately 94% of them seen just once. Regarding the study as a whole: Clonotype sharing among donors, it was expected, would be affected by sequencing depth.

Notes on this clone: Its antigen is currently unknown.

The chain joins TRBV7-2 to TRBJ1-5; D uncertain. This receptor was identified in a man between 18 and 29 years old in good health. Source material: naive CD8+ T cells sorted from blood. The CDR3 sequence is CASSLVGGNQPQHF. The CDR3 DNA reads as TGTGCCAGCAGCTTAGTGGGAGGCAATCAGCCCCAGCATTTT.